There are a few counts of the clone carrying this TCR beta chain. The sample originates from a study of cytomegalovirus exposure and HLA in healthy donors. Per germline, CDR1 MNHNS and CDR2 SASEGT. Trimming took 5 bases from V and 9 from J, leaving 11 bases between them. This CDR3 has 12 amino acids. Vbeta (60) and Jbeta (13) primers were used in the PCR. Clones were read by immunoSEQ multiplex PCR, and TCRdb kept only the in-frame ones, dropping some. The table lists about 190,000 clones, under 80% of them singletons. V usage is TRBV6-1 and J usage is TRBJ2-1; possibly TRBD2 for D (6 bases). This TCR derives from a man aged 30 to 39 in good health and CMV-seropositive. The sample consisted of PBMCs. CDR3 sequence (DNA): TGTGCCAGCAGTCGCGGGGTGGGTGAGCAGTTCTTC. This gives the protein CASSRGVGEQFF.